These 27 T cell receptor beta chains were sequenced from one sample in a study of blood T cell repertoires in COVID-19. Sequencing used immunoSEQ multiplex PCR; TCRdb keeps in-frame clones, though not all of them. Of about 94,000 clones in the sample, around 87% are singletons; the top ten hold roughly 5%. The sample was peripheral blood. These receptors came from a woman aged 80 or older with acute or convalescent COVID-19.

V is TRBV2 and J is TRBJ1-4; no clear D gene. Germline assignment: CDR1 SNHLY and CDR2 FYNNEI. The CDR3 sequence is 11 residues long. V lost 7 bases to trimming and J lost 4 bases, with 4 bases between them. The CDR3 region is CASTLNEKLFF. CDR3 DNA sequence: TGTGCCAGCACTCTTAATGAAAAACTGTTTTTT.

The chain is built from TRBV6-2 or TRBV6-3 and TRBJ1-6, with D tentatively TRBD1 (6 bases). Trimming took off 4 bases at V and 10 bases at J, with 11 bases between the two ends. The CDR3 is made up of 13 amino acids. Germline lookup yields CDR1 MNHEY and CDR2 SVGEGT. The CDR3 reads CASSSGAMSPLHF. The CDR3 region has the DNA TGTGCCAGCAGTTCAGGGGCTATGTCACCCCTCCACTTT.

The V call is TRBV6-6, the J call TRBJ2-7; D remains ambiguous. Deletions cut 4 bases from V and 6 bases from J, with 10 bases between. The CDR3 has 12 residues. Germline CDR1 is MNHNY and CDR2 is SVGAGI (reference sequence). The CDR3 loop is CASSSSSGEQYF. The CDR3 coding sequence is TGTGCCAGCAGTTCTTCCTCAGGCGAGCAGTACTTC.

The chain employs TRBV12-5 and TRBJ1-3; D is ambiguous. The V gene lost 2 bases and the J gene lost 4 bases, with 18 bases spanning the gap. CDR1 is LGHNT, CDR2 FRNRAP, per germline. This CDR3 has 17 amino acids. CDR3 loop: CASGLISGSKRGNTIYF. CDR3 nucleotide sequence: TGTGCTAGTGGTTTGATCTCGGGATCAAAGAGGGGAAACACCATATATTTT.

This clone was seen a few times. This chain joins TRBV5-5 and TRBJ1-1; 9 bases fit TRBD1. The CDR3 has 14 residues. The trim removed 6 bases at V and 5 bases at J, leaving 8 bases unmatched. Germline CDR1 SGHKS, CDR2 YYEKEE (reference sequence). CDR3 bases: TGTGCCAGCATCTTACAGGGGGCAGGAACTGAAGCTTTCTTT. It translates to CASILQGAGTEAFF.

The V and J genes are TRBV5-1 and TRBJ2-2; 9 nucleotides align to TRBD2. Germline V gene data show CDR1 as SGHRS and CDR2 as YFSETQ. This CDR3 spans 18 amino acids. The V and J ends lost 1 base and 2 bases, in that order; junction bases with no gene match: 9. The CDR3 loop reads CASSLTSGRSFNTGELFF. The CDR3 DNA sequence: TGCGCCAGCAGCTTGACTAGCGGGCGAAGCTTTAACACCGGGGAGCTGTTTTTT.

The rearrangement links TRBV10-3 to TRBJ1-1, with D possibly being TRBD1 (5 bases). Germline values: CDR1 ENHRY, CDR2 SYGVKD. V shed 5 bases and J shed 4 bases, with 11 bases lying between them. CDR3 length: 13 residues. The CDR3 loop reads CAISWVGGTEAFF. The CDR3 coding sequence is TGTGCCATCAGTTGGGTGGGGGGCACTGAAGCTTTCTTT.

This sequence joins TRBV13 and TRBJ1-5; D ambiguous. V lost 0 bases, J lost 9 bases, and 6 bases lay in between. Germline values: CDR1 PRHDT, CDR2 FYEKMQ (reference sequence). The CDR3 sequence is 12 residues long. The CDR3 region is CASSLGGRPQHF. DNA of the CDR3: TGTGCCAGCAGCTTAGGCGGGAGGCCCCAGCATTTT.

The genes are TRBV21-1 and TRBJ2-5; TRBD1, the table's D call, was not compared with the DNA. TRBV21-1 is a pseudogene. The CDR3 length is 17 residues. The CDR3 loop reads CASSQLRDRKMGETQYF. CDR3 DNA: TGTGCCAGCAGCCAATTGAGAGACAGGAAGATGGGAGAGACCCAGTACTTC.

V and J are TRBV19 and TRBJ1-5; no clear D. Looked up from germline, CDR1 is LNHDA and CDR2 is SQIVND (reference sequence). The CDR3 runs to 13 residues. V gave up 6 bases and J gave up 4 bases, with 10 bases separating them. The CDR3 DNA reads as TGTGCCAGTAGCTACAGCGGTAATCAGCCCCAGCATTTT. Translation: CASSYSGNQPQHF.

This chain links TRBV9 with TRBJ1-6, with unresolved D. This CDR3 is built from 16 residues. Per germline, CDR1 SGDLS and CDR2 YYNGEE. Trimming took 0 bases from V and 6 from J, leaving 13 bases between them. DNA for the CDR3: TGTGCCAGCAGCGTAGACGGAGGGTCCACTAATTCACCCCTCCACTTT. Protein product: CASSVDGGSTNSPLHF.

J is TRBJ2-2 and V is TRBV19, with a tentative D call TRBD1 (5 bases). The length of the CDR3 is 14 residues. Germline V gives CDR1 LNHDA, CDR2 SQIVND (reference sequence). Trimming stripped 5 bases from V and 1 base from J, with 8 bases between. CDR3 amino acids: CASSPQGNTGELFF. The CDR3 bases are TGTGCCAGTAGTCCGCAGGGGAACACCGGGGAGCTGTTTTTT.

In the case of this clone: One end of the junction fails to match germline, which may point to a read error. The chain joins TRBV7-7 to TRBJ2-3; possibly TRBD2 for D (5 bases). CDR3 length equals 14 residues. Germline CDR1 reads SSHAT; CDR2 reads FNYEAQ (reference sequence). Written as DNA, the CDR3 is TGTGCTAGCAGTAAGGACTGGGACACAGATACGCAGTATTTT. It is translated as CASSKDWDTDTQYF.

J is TRBJ2-1 and V is TRBV5-1, with D perhaps matching TRBD2 (6 bases). V lost 4 bases and J 8 bases, leaving 13 bases between the germline ends. Looked up from germline, CDR1 is SGHRS and CDR2 is YFSETQ. This CDR3 contains 13 residues. CDR3 nucleotides: TGCGCCAGCAGCGTAGGAACTAGCCATGAGCAGTTCTTC. As protein: CASSVGTSHEQFF.

The V call is TRBV9, the J call TRBJ2-2; D is possibly TRBD1 (6 bases). CDR1 SGDLS and CDR2 YYNGEE come from the germline V gene. The CDR3 has 16 amino acids. Trimming took off 0 bases at V and 4 bases at J, with 13 bases between the two ends. CDR3 region: CASSVAGQIGTGELFF. The CDR3 bases are TGTGCCAGCAGCGTAGCTGGACAGATAGGCACCGGGGAGCTGTTTTTT.

This rearrangement joins TRBV3-1 (or the pseudogene TRBV3-2) to TRBJ2-2; D is perhaps TRBD2 (5 bases). The CDR3 covers 14 residues. V lost 3 bases to trimming and J lost 4 bases, with 9 bases between them. Per germline, CDR1 LGHDT and CDR2 YNNKEL (reference sequence). The CDR3: CASSQRVLTGELFF. DNA for the CDR3: TGTGCCAGCAGCCAGCGGGTCCTCACCGGGGAGCTGTTTTTT.

The chain is built from TRBV12-3 or TRBV12-4 and TRBJ2-7; tentatively, D is TRBD1 (6 bases). The CDR3 extends over 13 amino acids. V was shortened by 5 bases and J by 6 bases, with 14 bases between the two germline ends. CDR3 residues: CASSRSDRGEQYF. CDR3 coding DNA: TGTGCCAGCAGTCGCTCGGACAGAGGCGAGCAGTACTTC.

The chain has TRBV7-2 and TRBJ2-3; TRBD2 matches at 11 bases. V lost 5 bases and J lost 4; bases outside the gene matches: 5. This CDR3 has 15 amino acids. CDR1 is SGHTA, CDR2 FQGNSA, per germline. Written as DNA, the CDR3 is TGTGCCAGCAGCGCTAGCGGGGGGTTGGCAGATACGCAGTATTTT. It yields the protein CASSASGGLADTQYF.

V is TRBV12-3 or TRBV12-4 and J is TRBJ2-1; perhaps TRBD1 as D (5 bases). V was shortened by 3 bases and J by 9 bases, with 6 bases between the two germline ends. The CDR3 totals 11 residues. This chain's CDR3 is CASSFQGEQFF. CDR3 in DNA: TGTGCCAGCAGTTTTCAGGGTGAGCAGTTCTTC.

CDR3 protein: CASSQDQVATGELFF. CDR3 coding DNA: TGTGCCAGCAGCCAAGACCAGGTAGCGACCGGGGAGCTGTTTTTT. V is TRBV3-1 (or the pseudogene TRBV3-2) and J is TRBJ2-2, with D maybe TRBD2 (5 bases). Germline assignment: CDR1 LGHDT and CDR2 YNNKEL (reference sequence). The CDR3 is 15 amino acids. The V end lost 0 bases, the J end lost 5 bases, and 10 bases lay between the germline ends.

The chain joins TRBV5-1 to TRBJ2-3; 7 nucleotides agree with TRBD1. Germline V gives CDR1 SGHRS, CDR2 YFSETQ. CDR3 size: 16 residues. V gave up 0 bases and J gave up 5 bases; unmatched junction bases: 9. CDR3 in amino acids: CASSLGGGHLGDTQYF. Here the CDR3 DNA reads TGCGCCAGCAGCTTGGGAGGGGGCCATCTCGGAGATACGCAGTATTTT.

The chain is built from TRBV5-1 and TRBJ1-2; D remains ambiguous. V lost 0 bases to trimming and J lost 0 bases, with 6 bases between them. Per the germline V gene, CDR1 is SGHRS and CDR2 is YFSETQ. The CDR3 has 14 residues. DNA for the CDR3: TGCGCCAGCAGCTTGGGTACAGCTAACTATGGCTACACCTTC. This encodes CASSLGTANYGYTF.

The chain links TRBV9 to TRBJ1-1; D perhaps matches TRBD1 (6 bases). CDR1 is SGDLS, CDR2 YYNGEE, per germline. This CDR3 has 12 amino acids. Trimming cost V 4 bases and J 7 bases, with 11 bases left between them. The CDR3 DNA reads TGTGCCAGCAGCCTTCAAGGGGGTGAAGCTTTCTTT. It specifies CASSLQGGEAFF.

The chain recombines TRBV5-4 with TRBJ2-5, with a tentative D call TRBD1 (5 bases). Per the germline V gene, CDR1 is SGHNT and CDR2 is YYREEE (reference sequence). The CDR3 has 16 residues. V lost 0 bases to trimming and J lost 1 base, with 13 bases between them. CDR3 protein: CASSLGGGQGQETQYF. CDR3 bases: TGTGCCAGCAGCTTGGGGGGCGGACAAGGCCAAGAGACCCAGTACTTC. The full variable domain, in which reference TRBV5-4 and TRBJ2-5 provide the parts outside the CDR3, is ETGVTQSPTHLIKTRGQQVTLRCSSQSGHNTVSWYQQALGQGPQFIFQYYREEENGRGNFPPRFSGLQFPNYSSELNVNALELDDSALYLCASSLGGGQGQETQYFGPGTRLLVL.

J is TRBJ2-3 and V is TRBV4-1; 9 bases match TRBD2. Germline assignment: CDR1 MGHRA and CDR2 YSYEKL. This CDR3 comprises 18 residues. V dropped 1 base and J dropped 2; count of bases not matched to a gene: 10. The CDR3, as DNA: TGCGCCAGCAGCCAAGTTGTTTTAGCGGGGGAATTCACAGATACGCAGTATTTT. Protein: CASSQVVLAGEFTDTQYF.

The V and J genes are TRBV28 and TRBJ2-7; D is possibly TRBD1 (6 bases). This CDR3 is 16 amino acids long. Germline-derived CDR1 and CDR2 are MDHEN and SYDVKM. Trimming shortened V by 7 bases and J by 0 bases, and 19 bases separated the two germline ends. CDR3 sequence reads: CASKEQGPASSYEQYF. In DNA form, the CDR3 reads TGTGCCAGCAAAGAGCAGGGGCCGGCCAGCTCCTACGAGCAGTACTTC.

J is TRBJ1-1 and V is TRBV28; no definite D call. The germline gives CDR1 MDHEN, CDR2 SYDVKM. CDR3 length: 11 residues. V lost 6 bases, J lost 4 bases, and 6 bases lay in between. This CDR3 is CASSLPTEAFF. The CDR3 region has the DNA TGTGCCAGCAGCCTCCCCACTGAAGCTTTCTTT.